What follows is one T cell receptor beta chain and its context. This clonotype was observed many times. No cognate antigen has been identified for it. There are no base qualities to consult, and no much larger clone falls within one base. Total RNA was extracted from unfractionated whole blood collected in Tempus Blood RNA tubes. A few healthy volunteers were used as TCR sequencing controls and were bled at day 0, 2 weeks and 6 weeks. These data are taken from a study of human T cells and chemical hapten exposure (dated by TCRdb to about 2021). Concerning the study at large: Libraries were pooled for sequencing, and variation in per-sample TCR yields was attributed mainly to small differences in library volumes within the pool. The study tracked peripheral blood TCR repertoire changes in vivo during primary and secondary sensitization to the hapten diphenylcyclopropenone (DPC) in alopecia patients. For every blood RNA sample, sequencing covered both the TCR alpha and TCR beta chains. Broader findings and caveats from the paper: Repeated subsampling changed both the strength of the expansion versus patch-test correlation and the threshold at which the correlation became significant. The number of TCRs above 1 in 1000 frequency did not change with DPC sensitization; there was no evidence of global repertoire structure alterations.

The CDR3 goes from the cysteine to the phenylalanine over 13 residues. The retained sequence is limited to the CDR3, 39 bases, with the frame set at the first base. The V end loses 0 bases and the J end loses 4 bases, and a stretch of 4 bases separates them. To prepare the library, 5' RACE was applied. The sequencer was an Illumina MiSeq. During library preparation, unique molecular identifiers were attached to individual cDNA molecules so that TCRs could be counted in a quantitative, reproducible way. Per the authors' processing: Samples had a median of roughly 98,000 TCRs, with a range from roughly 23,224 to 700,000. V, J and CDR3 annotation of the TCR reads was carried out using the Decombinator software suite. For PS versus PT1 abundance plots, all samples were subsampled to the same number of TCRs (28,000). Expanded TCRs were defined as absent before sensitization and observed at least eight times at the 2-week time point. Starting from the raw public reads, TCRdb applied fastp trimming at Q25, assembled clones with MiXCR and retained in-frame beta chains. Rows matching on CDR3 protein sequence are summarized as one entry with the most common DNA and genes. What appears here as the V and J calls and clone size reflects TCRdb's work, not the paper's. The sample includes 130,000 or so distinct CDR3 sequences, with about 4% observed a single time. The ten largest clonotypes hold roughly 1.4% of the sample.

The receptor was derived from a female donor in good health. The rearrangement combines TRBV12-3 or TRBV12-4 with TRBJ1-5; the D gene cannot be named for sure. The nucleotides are TGTGCCAGCAGTTTAGCCCGGAATCAGCCCCAGCATTTT. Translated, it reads CASSLARNQPQHF.